Here is one T cell receptor beta chain with its context. Its specificity is unknown. Profiled with immunoSEQ multiplex PCR; TCRdb holds only in-frame clones, not every one. The sample has roughly 2 million clones, about 95% seen once. Naive CD8 populations comprised CD45RO-negative cells positively selected for CCR7, excluding terminally differentiated effector memory CD45RA+ cells. Donors were healthy HIV-negative adults without recently reported acute infections or vaccinations. Adults of Caucasian background living in Nashville, Tennessee made up all donors. These data originate in a study of shared clonotypes between healthy human individuals. The study, taken as a whole, reports: Clonotype sharing across a few donors was observed for 4.5% to 6.5% of naive CD4 clonotypes.

Trimming took 9 bases from V and 5 from J, leaving 16 bases between them. This CDR3 spans 13 amino acids. CDR1 and CDR2 (germline): ENHRY, SYGVKD. Sequenced: naive CD8+ T cells sorted from blood. The chain joins TRBV10-3 to TRBJ1-1; D is possibly TRBD1 (6 bases). This clonotype originated in a young man in good health. The CDR3 loop is CAIVGAQGTEAFF. The CDR3 region has the DNA TGTGCCATAGTAGGGGCCCAGGGGACTGAAGCTTTCTTT.